A selection of T cell receptor beta chains follows, all from one sample in a study of molecular identifiers for immune sequencing clone quantification. TCRdb recomputed calls from the PCR reads with MiXCR, one row per CDR3 protein. The repertoire holds roughly 320,000 distinct CDR3 sequences, with about 22% as singletons. The source material was naive CD8+ T cells from blood, with Jurkat cell RNA spiked in. These receptors originate from a human donor in good health. Some libraries in this study had Jurkat cell RNA spiked in. Each CDR3 is given with its conserved first and last residue. Fields, in order: clone size, J gene, V gene, CDR3 length, D gene, CDR3 DNA, CDR3 protein. D genes are given only for firm matches. Some rows have no size entry. The others give once, few or many, or a class for an expanded clone.

>many|TRBJ2-1|TRBV4-3|17|NA
TGCGCCAGCAGCCAAGGAGGACAGATGCTTTCCTACAATGAGCAGTTCTTC
CASSQGGQMLSYNEQFF
>many|TRBJ1-3|TRBV7-9|16|NA
TGTGCCAGCAGCCCCCTTATTGGCAGTGCAATTAGGACCATATATTTT
CASSPLIGSAIRTIYF
>many|TRBJ2-7|TRBV11-2|16|TRBD1
TGTGCCAGCAGCTCCTTCGGGACAGGGGTTGGGTACGAGCAGTACTTC
CASSSFGTGVGYEQYF
>many|TRBJ2-7|TRBV25-1|11|NA
TGTGCCAGCAGTGAATATGACGAGCAGTACTTC
CASSEYDEQYF
>many|TRBJ1-5|TRBV21-1|15|NA
TGTGCCAGCATACCTTCAGACAGGTCAAATCAGCCCCAGCATTTT
CASIPSDRSNQPQHF
>many|TRBJ2-7|TRBV4-1|17|NA
TGCGCCAGCAGCCAAGAACATTTCCCTCCTAGTTCCTACGAGCAGTACTTC
CASSQEHFPPSSYEQYF
>few|TRBJ1-1|TRBV19|16|NA
TGTGCCAGTAGTATTCCTTCCGGGACACTAAACACTGAAGCTTTCTTT
CASSIPSGTLNTEAFF
>many|TRBJ1-1|TRBV2|14|TRBD1
TGTGCCAGCAAAGACAGGGGAATGTTCACTGAAGCTTTCTTT
CASKDRGMFTEAFF
>NA|TRBJ2-7|TRBV29-1|15|NA
TGCAGCGTTGAAGATCGGAGGGGGAGCTCCTACGAGCAGTACTTC
CSVEDRRGSSYEQYF
>NA|TRBJ2-3|TRBV9|14|TRBD2
TGTGCCAGCAGCGAATGGACTAGCGGAGATACGCTGTATTTT
CASSEWTSGDTLYF
>many|TRBJ2-7|TRBV2|18|TRBD2
TGTGCCAGCAGCCGTCTGGGGACTAGCGGGAGTATCGGCTACGAGCAGTACTTC
CASSRLGTSGSIGYEQYF
>many|TRBJ2-7|TRBV6-5|12|NA
TGTGCCAGCAGGTCTCCCTGGGGCGAGCAGTACTTC
CASRSPWGEQYF
>few|TRBJ2-7|TRBV5-1|13|NA
TGCGCCAGCAGCTCAACCAACCCTCACGAGCAGTACTTC
CASSSTNPHEQYF
>many|TRBJ2-7|TRBV29-1|11|TRBD1
TGCAGCGTTGAAGATGGGACAGGGGAGTACTTC
CSVEDGTGEYF
>NA|TRBJ2-1|TRBV2|19|TRBD2
TGTGCCAGCAGTGAATCGGCGGGGGGGGGGCTGCGATTCGACAATGAGCAGTTCTTC
CASSESAGGGLRFDNEQFF
>many|TRBJ1-1|TRBV20-1|15|NA
TGCAGTGCTAGGACCTTTAGGACGGGAGTCACTGAAGCTTTCTTT
CSARTFRTGVTEAFF
>many|TRBJ1-1|TRBV6-5|16|NA
TGTGCCAGCAGTTACTTCGCTTCGAAAAGGGACACTGAAGCTTTCTTT
CASSYFASKRDTEAFF
>few|TRBJ1-4|TRBV19|14|TRBD1
TGTGCCAGTAATACAGGGGCAACTAATGAAAAACTGTTTTTT
CASNTGATNEKLFF
>NA|TRBJ1-1|TRBV30|12|NA
TGTGCCTGGAGTCCTCAGGACACTGAAGCTTTCTTT
CAWSPQDTEAFF
>NA|TRBJ2-6|TRBV30|18|NA
TGTGCCTGGAGTGTGGGGACAACCGGATTCTCTGGGGCCAACGTCCTGACTTTC
CAWSVGTTGFSGANVLTF
>many|TRBJ2-4|TRBV6-5|13|NA
TGTGCCAGCAGGATAGCCGGAGAAAACATTCAGTACTTC
CASRIAGENIQYF
>NA|TRBJ2-5|TRBV10-3|16|TRBD2
TGTGCCATCAGTACCGGACTAGCGGGGGACCAAGAGACCCAGTACTTC
CAISTGLAGDQETQYF
>NA|TRBJ1-5|TRBV10-2|14|TRBD1
TGCGCCAGCAGTGAGTACAGGGGCGGGCAGCCCCAGCATTTT
CASSEYRGGQPQHF
>many|TRBJ1-3|TRBV5-4|16|TRBD1
TGTGCCAGCAGCGACCAGGGGGGGCCGGATGGAAACACCATATATTTT
CASSDQGGPDGNTIYF
>many|TRBJ2-2|TRBV2|16|NA
TGTGCCAGCAGTGACTCGACGACAGTGAACACCGGGGAGCTGTTTTTT
CASSDSTTVNTGELFF
>NA|TRBJ1-1|TRBV25-1|14|TRBD1
TGTGCCAGCAGTGATGGGACAGGGCACACTGAAGCTTTCTTT
CASSDGTGHTEAFF
>many|TRBJ1-5|TRBV12-3/TRBV12-4|14|NA
TGTGCCAGCAGCCCTTCTTTGGGGAATCAGCCCCAGCATTTT
CASSPSLGNQPQHF
>NA|TRBJ1-1|TRBV7-6|16|TRBD1
TGTGCCAGCAGCTCGGGGACAGGGATGTTGGGCACTGAAGCTTTCTTT
CASSSGTGMLGTEAFF
>NA|TRBJ2-7|TRBV2|14|TRBD2
TGTGCCAGCAGTGGGACTAGCGGTGTCTACGAGCAGTACTTC
CASSGTSGVYEQYF
>many|TRBJ2-5|TRBV6-5|15|NA
TGTGCCAGCAGGCTTTACATCGGGGACCACGAGACCCAGTACTTC
CASRLYIGDHETQYF
>many|TRBJ1-1|TRBV4-1|16|NA
TGCGCCAGCAGCCAAGAATTCGGTCAAGTGAACACTGAAGCTTTCTTT
CASSQEFGQVNTEAFF
>many|TRBJ2-5|TRBV28|15|TRBD2
TGTGCCAGCAGTTCTAGAATAGCGGGAGGTGAGACCCAGTACTTC
CASSSRIAGGETQYF
>many|TRBJ2-7|TRBV9|15|TRBD2
TGTGCCAGCAGCGTTCGGGGACTAGCTCTGAACGAGCAGTACTTC
CASSVRGLALNEQYF
>many|TRBJ2-7|TRBV6-5|13|NA
TGTGCCAGCAGTTACGGAAGCCCCTACGAGCAGTACTTC
CASSYGSPYEQYF
>many|TRBJ1-3|TRBV29-1|16|NA
TGCAGCGTTGAAAGCGTCGGGGTCCTCTCTGGAAACACCATATATTTT
CSVESVGVLSGNTIYF
>NA|TRBJ2-2|TRBV2|15|NA
TGTGCCAGCCAGAATGGGAGATCGAACACCGGGGAGCTGTTTTTT
CASQNGRSNTGELFF
>NA|TRBJ2-2|TRBV30|13|TRBD1
TGTGCCTGGAGCGACAGGGACACCGGGGAGCTGTTTTTT
CAWSDRDTGELFF
>many|TRBJ1-1|TRBV3-1|14|NA
TGTGCCAGCAGCCAAGGAGGGCGGAACACTGAAGCTTTCTTT
CASSQGGRNTEAFF
>NA|TRBJ1-1|TRBV27|14|NA
TGTGCCAGCAGCTCAGGTTGGGAAGGACTTAAAGCTTTCTTT
CASSSGWEGLKAFF
>many|TRBJ1-2|TRBV12-3/TRBV12-4|15|NA
TGTGCCAGCAGTGCCGTCGGTGCCCCTTATGATGGCTACACCTTC
CASSAVGAPYDGYTF
>many|TRBJ2-3|TRBV12-3/TRBV12-4|13|NA
TGTGCCAGCACCATACCAGGGGTTGATACGCAGTATTTT
CASTIPGVDTQYF
>many|TRBJ2-1|TRBV4-1|14|NA
TGCGCCAGCAGCCAGCTACGGGGCCGAAATGAGCAGTTCTTC
CASSQLRGRNEQFF
>many|TRBJ2-3|TRBV6-2/TRBV6-3|12|NA
TGTGCCAGCAGTTACACGAGATATACGCAGTATTTT
CASSYTRYTQYF
>many|TRBJ2-1|TRBV5-4|14|NA
TGTGCCAGCAGCTTTTGGGAATATTACAATGAGCAGTTCTTC
CASSFWEYYNEQFF
>many|TRBJ2-3|TRBV12-3/TRBV12-4|14|TRBD2
TGTGCCAGCAAAGTGGGGGGGTCCACAGATACGCAGTATTTT
CASKVGGSTDTQYF
>many|TRBJ2-7|TRBV6-5|15|TRBD1
TGTGCCAGCAGTTACGGGACAGGGCAAACCTACGAGCAGTACTTC
CASSYGTGQTYEQYF
>many|TRBJ2-1|TRBV27|14|TRBD1
TGTGCCAGCAACGACAGGGGCTATTACAATGAGCAGTTCTTC
CASNDRGYYNEQFF
>many|TRBJ2-4|TRBV18|14|TRBD2
TGTGCCAGCTCACCATCTAGCGGGGGCGACATTCAGTACTTC
CASSPSSGGDIQYF
>many|TRBJ2-2|TRBV12-3/TRBV12-4|17|TRBD2
TGTGCCAGCAGTTTTAGGCTTAGCGGGACGAACACCGGGGAGCTGTTTTTT
CASSFRLSGTNTGELFF
>many|TRBJ2-3|TRBV7-2|16|TRBD2
TGTGCCAGCAGCCCACGTGTCGGCGGGAGCGCAGATACGCAGTATTTT
CASSPRVGGSADTQYF
>few|TRBJ2-1|TRBV2|17|NA
TGTGCCACCGTAACTGATTTCAGGGGCCTCACCTACAATGAGCAGTTCTTC
CATVTDFRGLTYNEQFF
>many|TRBJ2-4|TRBV28|15|NA
TGTGCCAGCAGTTTACCCAGGGTAGCCAAAAACATTCAGTACTTC
CASSLPRVAKNIQYF
>many|TRBJ2-2|TRBV24-1|19|TRBD1
TGTGCCACCAGTGACTCGGGACAGATCGCTAATGCGAACACCGGGGAGCTGTTTTTT
CATSDSGQIANANTGELFF
>many|TRBJ1-5|TRBV4-1|16|TRBD1
TGCGCCAGCAGCCAAGATATAGGGGGCGGGGGGCAGCCCCAGCATTTT
CASSQDIGGGGQPQHF
>many|TRBJ2-7|TRBV7-2|14|NA
TGTGCCAGCAGTCCCTACGGCGGTAGCTACGAGCAGTACTTC
CASSPYGGSYEQYF
>few|TRBJ2-7|TRBV30|13|NA
TGTGCCTGGAGTGTCGGGTTAGCCTACGAGCAGTACTTC
CAWSVGLAYEQYF
>many|TRBJ1-1|TRBV7-9|15|TRBD1
TGTGCCAGCAGCTTCTCACAGGGGCTGAGTACTGAAGCTTTCTTT
CASSFSQGLSTEAFF